This T cell receptor (beta chain) stems from a study of blood T cell repertoires in COVID-19. For the study at large: Acute and convalescent COVID-19 samples came from the United States, Italy and Spain.

Original data processing: How many nucleated cells were present was estimated from reference gene primer amplification. TCRdb's table, derived via immunoSEQ multiplex PCR, lists solely in-frame clones and lacks some. D and trimming were read from the DNA, whereas the V and J calls and clone size are those reported in that table. The sample yields 150,000 or so clones, roughly nine tenths seen once. The CDR3 has 15 amino acids. The V end lost 0 bases, the J end lost 7 bases, and 10 bases lay between the germline ends. Germline CDR1 reads MRHNA; CDR2 reads SNTAGT. This TCR came from a man younger than 35 with acute or convalescent COVID-19. This chain uses TRBV6-4 with TRBJ1-6, with a possible D match to TRBD1 (5 bases). The sample comprised peripheral blood. The CDR3 DNA sequence: TGTGCCAGCAGTGACTCTTGGGGGGGAAATTCACCCCTCCACTTT. It translates to CASSDSWGGNSPLHF.